A selection of T cell receptor beta chains follows, all from one sample in a study of PD-L1 blockade in urothelial cancer. Libraries were prepared by immunoSEQ multiplex PCR; TCRdb keeps only in-frame clonotypes and omits some of them. This repertoire shows some 120,000 clones, less than 85% found once; its top ten account for roughly 3.5%. The starting material was PBMCs, obtained around atezolizumab (anti-PD-L1) treatment. These receptors all stem from a man aged 45 to 65 with urothelial cancer. Both conserved end residues are part of each CDR3. Fields, in order: D gene, J gene, V gene, clone size, CDR3 protein, CDR3 DNA. The D gene is left open where the match is weak. Not all rows give a size; the values are once, few, many and, for expanded clones, a class.

>TRBD1|TRBJ2-2|TRBV11-2|NA
CASSFHFGTGDGPGELFF
TGTGCCAGCAGCTTTCATTTCGGGACAGGGGATGGTCCCGGGGAGCTGTTTTTT
>NA|TRBJ2-3|TRBV7-8|NA
CASSLAHFTDTQYF
TGTGCCAGCAGCTTAGCCCACTTCACAGATACGCAGTATTTT
>NA|TRBJ2-7|TRBV4-1|NA
CASSRGDEQYF
TGCGCCAGCAGCCGGGGCGACGAGCAGTACTTC
>NA|TRBJ2-3|TRBV27|NA
CASSFSATGGDTQYF
TGTGCCAGCAGTTTTTCGGCCACCGGGGGAGATACGCAGTATTTT
>NA|TRBJ2-2|TRBV6-4|NA
CASSENSGNTGELFF
TGTGCCAGCAGTGAAAATAGCGGGAACACCGGGGAGCTGTTTTTT
>NA|TRBJ2-1|TRBV2|NA
CASSDGGSYNEQFF
TGTGCCAGCAGTGACGGCGGCTCCTACAATGAGCAGTTCTTC
>TRBD2|TRBJ2-3|TRBV19|NA
CASSISGIDTQYF
TGTGCCAGTAGTATAAGCGGGATAGATACGCAGTATTTT
>TRBD2|TRBJ2-3|TRBV25-1|NA
CASSATSGRADTQYF
TGTGCCAGCAGTGCGACTAGCGGGAGAGCCGATACGCAGTATTTT
>NA|TRBJ2-7|TRBV5-1|NA
CASSLGSVSYEQYF
TGCGCCAGCAGCTTGGGCTCGGTCTCCTACGAGCAGTACTTC
>TRBD1|TRBJ2-4|TRBV7-3|NA
CASSYTGTGGFIQYF
TGTGCCAGCAGCTACACCGGGACAGGGGGCTTCATTCAGTACTTC
>NA|TRBJ1-2|TRBV30|NA
CAWSGTGPNYGYTF
TGTGCCTGGAGTGGTACAGGGCCCAACTATGGCTACACCTTC
>NA|TRBJ2-5|TRBV6-6|NA
CASSYRSAQETQYF
TGTGCCAGCAGTTACCGGAGTGCCCAAGAGACCCAGTACTTC
>NA|TRBJ2-1|TRBV29-1|NA
CSVLTESYNEQFF
TGCAGCGTTCTGACTGAGTCCTACAATGAGCAGTTCTTC
>NA|TRBJ2-1|TRBV7-8|NA
CASCSSPNSYNEQFF
TGTGCCAGCTGCTCTAGCCCGAACTCCTACAATGAGCAGTTCTTC
>TRBD2|TRBJ2-7|TRBV5-4|NA
CASSVSLGLAGQTYEQYF
TGTGCCAGCAGCGTATCGTTGGGACTAGCGGGACAAACCTACGAGCAGTACTTC
>TRBD2|TRBJ2-1|TRBV28|few
CASTQGGLGHNEQFF
TGTGCCAGCACCCAAGGGGGACTAGGCCACAATGAGCAGTTCTTC
>TRBD1|TRBJ1-2|TRBV5-1|NA
CAGSSPGQANGYGYTF
TGCGCCGGCAGCTCCCCGGGACAGGCGAATGGTTATGGCTACACCTTC
>NA|TRBJ2-4|TRBV30|NA
CAWSVRLEAYKSKNIQYF
TGTGCCTGGAGTGTACGCTTGGAGGCCTACAAGTCCAAAAACATTCAGTACTTC
>TRBD1|TRBJ2-7|TRBV5-1|NA
CASSKQGNEQYF
TGCGCCAGCAGCAAACAGGGGAACGAGCAGTACTTC
>TRBD2|TRBJ2-2|TRBV7-9|NA
CASSPPRLAAGELFF
TGTGCCAGCAGCCCTCCCCGACTAGCCGCCGGGGAGCTGTTTTTT
>NA|TRBJ2-5|TRBV18|NA
CASSPGLEETQYF
TGTGCCAGCTCACCAGGGTTGGAGGAGACCCAGTACTTC
>TRBD2|TRBJ2-1|TRBV7-2|NA
CASSPEAGGYNEQFF
TGTGCCAGCAGCCCGGAAGCGGGAGGGTACAATGAGCAGTTCTTC
>TRBD1|TRBJ1-1|TRBV10-3|NA
CAISDPQGTSREAFF
TGTGCCATCAGTGACCCACAGGGGACCTCCCGGGAAGCTTTCTTT
>NA|TRBJ1-1|TRBV30|NA
CAWSDRNGDTEAFF
TGTGCCTGGAGTGATCGTAACGGAGACACTGAAGCTTTCTTT
>NA|TRBJ2-3|TRBV9|few
CASSVGGSTDTQYF
TGTGCCAGCAGCGTAGGTGGCAGCACAGATACGCAGTATTTT
>NA|TRBJ2-4|TRBV7-9|NA
CASSFYRSLAKNIQYF
TGTGCCAGCAGCTTCTACAGAAGCTTAGCCAAAAACATTCAGTACTTC
>NA|TRBJ2-7|TRBV18|NA
CASSPPQGRYEQYF
TGTGCCAGCTCACCACCCCAGGGTCGGTACGAGCAGTACTTC
>NA|TRBJ2-1|TRBV15|NA
CATSRDSRWSEQFF
TGTGCCACCAGCAGAGATAGTCGGTGGAGTGAGCAGTTCTTC
>NA|TRBJ1-1|TRBV19|once
CASSLRGNTEAFF
TGTGCCAGCTCTCTCAGGGGGAACACTGAAGCTTTCTTT
>TRBD2|TRBJ2-1|TRBV5-6|NA
CASSWRGSSGRLYNEQFF
TGTGCCAGCAGCTGGCGAGGGTCTAGCGGGAGGCTGTACAATGAGCAGTTCTTC
>TRBD2|TRBJ2-7|TRBV28|NA
CATGVGTSVEQYF
TGTGCCACAGGGGTAGGGACTAGCGTCGAGCAGTACTTC
>NA|TRBJ2-1|TRBV7-3|NA
CASSPSASSYNEQFF
TGTGCCAGCAGCCCAAGCGCGTCTTCCTACAATGAGCAGTTCTTC
>TRBD1|TRBJ2-5|TRBV9|NA
CASSQGAVQFQETQYF
TGTGCCAGCAGCCAGGGGGCGGTTCAATTCCAAGAGACCCAGTACTTC
>NA|TRBJ2-5|TRBV27|NA
CASSFSRQETQYF
TGTGCCAGCAGTTTCTCGCGCCAAGAGACCCAGTACTTC
>TRBD2|TRBJ2-7|TRBV7-6|NA
CASSLGLAGGYEQYF
TGTGCCAGCAGCTTAGGGCTAGCGGGAGGTTACGAGCAGTACTTC
>TRBD1|TRBJ2-1|TRBV9|once
CASSVDGQGRFNEQFF
TGTGCCAGCAGCGTAGACGGACAGGGTCGATTCAATGAGCAGTTCTTC
>TRBD2|TRBJ2-1|TRBV7-2|NA
CASSHEAGGSYNEQFF
TGTGCCAGCAGCCACGAAGCGGGAGGCTCCTACAATGAGCAGTTCTTC
>TRBD2|TRBJ2-2|TRBV6-4|NA
CASSDGLAGIGELFF
TGTGCCAGCAGTGACGGACTAGCGGGAATCGGGGAGCTGTTTTTT
>TRBD1|TRBJ2-1|TRBV15|once
CATRRTGLYNEQFF
TGTGCCACTCGGAGGACAGGGCTCTACAATGAGCAGTTCTTC
>TRBD2|TRBJ2-1|TRBV18|NA
CASSPRLTGGNEQFF
TGTGCCAGCTCACCTAGGTTGACGGGAGGGAATGAGCAGTTCTTC
>TRBD2|TRBJ2-1|TRBV4-1|NA
CASSQEYGTSGLSSYNEQFF
TGCGCCAGCAGCCAAGAGTACGGGACTAGCGGGCTTAGCTCCTACAATGAGCAGTTCTTC
>NA|TRBJ1-5|TRBV7-8|NA
CASSDRTVSNQPQHF
TGTGCCAGCAGCGACCGGACTGTTAGCAATCAGCCCCAGCATTTT
>NA|TRBJ1-1|TRBV28|NA
CASAPQEFLTEAFF
TGTGCCAGCGCGCCGCAGGAATTCCTCACTGAAGCTTTCTTT
>TRBD2|TRBJ2-1|TRBV6-1|NA
CASARAGPTYNEQFF
TGTGCCAGCGCTCGAGCGGGACCCACCTACAATGAGCAGTTCTTC
>TRBD2|TRBJ2-1|TRBV5-1|NA
CASSLAGREGLSYNEQFF
TGCGCCAGCAGCTTGGCCGGGCGGGAGGGCCTTTCATACAATGAGCAGTTCTTC
>TRBD2|TRBJ2-1|TRBV6-6|NA
CASSYSLAGGPNEQFF
TGTGCCAGCAGTTACTCACTAGCGGGAGGGCCAAATGAGCAGTTCTTC
>TRBD1|TRBJ1-1|TRBV10-3|NA
CAISESYSTGRTEAFF
TGTGCCATCAGTGAGTCTTACTCGACAGGGCGGACTGAAGCTTTCTTT
>TRBD2|TRBJ2-1|TRBV5-1|NA
CASRRSEAGASEQFF
TGCGCCAGCAGAAGGTCGGAAGCGGGAGCAAGTGAGCAGTTCTTC
>TRBD2|TRBJ2-3|TRBV28|NA
CASSPRRGRATDTQYF
TGTGCCAGCAGTCCGCGACGCGGGAGGGCGACAGATACGCAGTATTTT
>NA|TRBJ2-7|TRBV19|NA
CASSIREGKQYF
TGTGCCAGTAGTATCAGGGAAGGAAAGCAGTACTTC
>TRBD1|TRBJ2-1|TRBV5-8|once
CASSPYLPGQAYNEQFF
TGTGCCAGCAGCCCGTACCTCCCGGGACAGGCCTACAATGAGCAGTTCTTC
>NA|TRBJ1-1|TRBV6-1|NA
CASSEIRQGNTEAFF
TGTGCCAGCAGTGAAATCCGTCAGGGGAACACTGAAGCTTTCTTT
>NA|TRBJ1-2|TRBV6-6|NA
CASSYSREFYGYTF
TGTGCCAGCAGTTACTCGAGGGAGTTCTATGGCTACACCTTC
>TRBD1|TRBJ1-1|TRBV5-1|NA
CASTRGRNTEAFF
TGCGCCAGCACAAGGGGGCGGAACACTGAAGCTTTCTTT
>NA|TRBJ1-1|TRBV9|NA
CASSEGTVWDTEAFF
TGTGCCAGCAGCGAAGGCACAGTTTGGGACACTGAAGCTTTCTTT
>TRBD1|TRBJ1-6|TRBV19|NA
CASSGATGGNSPLHF
TGTGCCAGTAGTGGAGCAACAGGGGGTAATTCACCCCTCCACTTT
>NA|TRBJ2-1|TRBV28|NA
CASRESLSEQFF
TGTGCCAGCAGAGAGAGTCTCTCTGAGCAGTTCTTC